This T cell receptor beta chain was captured by sequencing in a study of blood T cell repertoires in COVID-19 (dated by TCRdb to 2020 to 2021). About the full investigation: Samples from collaborators originated in the United States, Italy and Spain and spanned both the acute and convalescent phases of COVID-19. The material from the prospective study consisted of cDNA or gDNA derived from T cells, B-cell-depleted T cells, or PBMCs. Subjects who had been exposed to COVID-19, were actively infected with it, or had recovered from it provided the deeply sampled blood TCRbeta repertoires that made up the dataset. The repertoires were released in a freely available public database intended as a resource for research on the immune response to SARS-CoV-2. The samples were drawn from two sources: the first 160 participants of the ongoing ImmuneRACE study, and 1,000 to 1,500 subjects contributed by 6 global collaborators. Sample metadata almost always included a de-identified subject ID, COVID-19 status, age in years and sex. Where HLA class I and class II types were available, the types were taken from metadata supplied by the sample provider, not from assay-based typing.

Study-level results and caveats: The amount of clinical and demographic metadata varied by source and participant and was provided uncurated.

The CDR3 runs 14 amino acids, cysteine and phenylalanine included. Only CDR3 DNA remains: 42 bases, in frame from the first base. CDR1 is given as SNHLY and CDR2 as FYNNEI, both from the germline V gene. Trimming leaves V shorter by 6 bases and J shorter by 6 bases, with the junction holding 3 bases beyond the gene matches. Each collaborating institution followed its own protocols to collect whole blood in K2EDTA tubes. For TCRbeta analysis, collaborators shipped samples in one of three forms: frozen whole blood, isolated PBMCs, or DNA extracted from either of those sample types. A remark on this clone: The antigen this receptor binds is unknown. The input lacks base qualities; no much larger clone sits a single base away.

TCRbeta CDR3 regions were amplified from genomic DNA using the immunoSEQ Assay, a bias-controlled multiplex PCR. Processing in the source paper ran as follows. The number of nucleated cells in each sample was estimated from the amplification of reference gene primers within the assay. Sequence reads were collapsed and filtered to measure the absolute abundance of every unique TCRbeta CDR3 rearrangement. For each sample, productive Simpson clonality was calculated as the square root of Simpson's diversity index over productive rearrangements. TCRdb obtained this table from immuneACCESS and retained in-frame rearrangements with V and J assigned. These tables miss some clones; where compared with another copy, unresolved V genes account for less than half of the shortfall, and the remainder is unexplained. That table gives V, J and clone size, and the DNA gave D and trimming. This sample lists some 150,000 clones; approximately 80% were detected once. The ten biggest clones cover roughly 4.7% of the sample.

The clonotype comes from an elderly woman with active or convalescent COVID-19. The specimen was peripheral blood. The chain is encoded by TRBV2 joined to TRBJ1-6; 9 junctional bases match TRBD1. Here is the DNA: TGTGCCAGCAGAAGACAGGGGGTTAATTCACCCCTCCACTTT. It codes for CASRRQGVNSPLHF.